This T cell receptor (beta chain) originates from a study of cytomegalovirus exposure and HLA in healthy donors. Germline V gene sequence: CDR1 SGHTA, CDR2 FQGTGA. The length of the CDR3 is 17 residues. V was trimmed by 5 bases and J by 6 bases, leaving 22 bases between them. The primer mix had 60 Vbeta and 13 Jbeta primers. Method: immunoSEQ multiplex PCR; TCRdb's copy keeps in-frame clones and lacks some. The sample consists of some 56,000 clones, just under 85% of them appearing once. The sequencing input was PBMCs. The sequence came from a man aged 50-59 years in good health and CMV-seronegative. The chain is built from TRBV7-3 and TRBJ2-2; D perhaps matches TRBD1 (5 bases). The CDR3 sequence is CASSPRQGKGSAGELFF. CDR3 sequence (DNA): TGTGCCAGCAGCCCTAGGCAGGGAAAGGGGTCTGCCGGGGAGCTGTTTTTT.